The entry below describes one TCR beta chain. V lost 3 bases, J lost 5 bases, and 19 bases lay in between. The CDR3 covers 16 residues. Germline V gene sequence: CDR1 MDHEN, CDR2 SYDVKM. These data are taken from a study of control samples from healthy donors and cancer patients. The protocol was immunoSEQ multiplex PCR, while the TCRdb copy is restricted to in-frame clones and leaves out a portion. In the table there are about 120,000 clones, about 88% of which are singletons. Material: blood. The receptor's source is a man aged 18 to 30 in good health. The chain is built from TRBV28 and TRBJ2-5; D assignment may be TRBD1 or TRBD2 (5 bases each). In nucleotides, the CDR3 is TGTGCCAGCAGTTTCCCGGGACCCAAGGTAGTGGAGACCCAGTACTTC. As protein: CASSFPGPKVVETQYF.